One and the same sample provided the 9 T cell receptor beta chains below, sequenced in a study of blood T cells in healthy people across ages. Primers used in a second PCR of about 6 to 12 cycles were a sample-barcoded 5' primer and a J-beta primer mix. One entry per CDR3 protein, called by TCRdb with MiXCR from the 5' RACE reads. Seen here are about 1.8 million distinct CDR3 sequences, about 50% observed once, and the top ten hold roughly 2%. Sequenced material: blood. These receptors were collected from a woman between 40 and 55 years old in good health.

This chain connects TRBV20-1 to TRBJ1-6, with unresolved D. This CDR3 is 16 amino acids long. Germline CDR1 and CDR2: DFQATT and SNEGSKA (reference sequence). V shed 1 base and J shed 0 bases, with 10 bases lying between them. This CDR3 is CSARVKSSSYNSPLHF. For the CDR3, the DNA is TGCAGTGCTAGAGTGAAGTCGAGCTCCTATAATTCACCCCTCCACTTT.

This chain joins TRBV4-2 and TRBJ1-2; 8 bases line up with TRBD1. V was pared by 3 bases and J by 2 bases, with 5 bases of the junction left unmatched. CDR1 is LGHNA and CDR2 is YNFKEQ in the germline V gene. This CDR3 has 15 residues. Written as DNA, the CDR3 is TGTGCCAGCAGCCAGGCAGACAGGGGAAACTATGGCTACACCTTC. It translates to CASSQADRGNYGYTF.

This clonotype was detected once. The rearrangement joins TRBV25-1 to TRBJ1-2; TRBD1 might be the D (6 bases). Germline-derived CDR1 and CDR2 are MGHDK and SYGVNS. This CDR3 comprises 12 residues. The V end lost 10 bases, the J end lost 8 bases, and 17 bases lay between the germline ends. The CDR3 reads CATSTGSLGYTF. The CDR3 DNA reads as TGTGCCACCTCGACAGGATCGCTGGGCTACACCTTC.

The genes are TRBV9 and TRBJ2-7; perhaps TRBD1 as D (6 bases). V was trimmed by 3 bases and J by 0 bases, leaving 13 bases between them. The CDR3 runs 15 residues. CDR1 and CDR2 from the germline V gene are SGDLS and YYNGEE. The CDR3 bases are TGTGCCAGCAGCGCAGGGGCAGGGGACTCCTACGAGCAGTACTTC. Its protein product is CASSAGAGDSYEQYF.

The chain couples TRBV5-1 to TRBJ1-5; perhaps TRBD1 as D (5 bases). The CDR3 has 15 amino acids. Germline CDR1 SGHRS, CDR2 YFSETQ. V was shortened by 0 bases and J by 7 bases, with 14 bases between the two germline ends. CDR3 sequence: CASSLEEGAKQPQHF. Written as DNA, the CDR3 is TGCGCCAGCAGCTTGGAGGAAGGGGCGAAGCAGCCCCAGCATTTT.

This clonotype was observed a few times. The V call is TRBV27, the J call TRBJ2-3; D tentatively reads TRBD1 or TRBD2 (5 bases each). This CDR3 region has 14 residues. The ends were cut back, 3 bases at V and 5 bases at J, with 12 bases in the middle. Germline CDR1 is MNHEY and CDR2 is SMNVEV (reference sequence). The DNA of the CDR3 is TGTGCCAGCAGTTTCACGGGGCGAGGAGATACGCAGTATTTT. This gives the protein CASSFTGRGDTQYF.

CDR3 amino acids: CASSLEITGMAEKLFF. DNA for the CDR3: TGTGCCAGCAGCTTAGAAATCACAGGGATGGCTGAAAAACTGTTTTTT. The chain is built from TRBV7-9 and TRBJ1-4; possibly TRBD1 for D (6 bases). With 1 base removed from V and 7 bases from J, the gap between germline ends came to 16 bases. Germline-derived CDR1 and CDR2 are SEHNR and FQNEAQ (reference sequence). The CDR3 runs 16 residues.

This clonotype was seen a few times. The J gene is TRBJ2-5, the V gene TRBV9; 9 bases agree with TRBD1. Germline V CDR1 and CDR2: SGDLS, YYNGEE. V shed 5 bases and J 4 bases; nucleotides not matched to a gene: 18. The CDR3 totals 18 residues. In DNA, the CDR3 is TGTGCCAGCAGGACCTTGTCCTCGGACAGGGGTCGGGGAGAGACCCAGTACTTC. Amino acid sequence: CASRTLSSDRGRGETQYF.

The chain's CDR3 is CASSRPMDRVDGYTF. For the CDR3, the DNA is TGCGCCAGCAGCCGCCCCATGGACAGGGTCGATGGCTACACCTTC. The rearrangement joins TRBV4-3 to TRBJ1-2, with 8 bases that match TRBD1. CDR3 size: 15 residues. Germline CDR1 reads LGHNA; CDR2 reads YSLEER. The ends lost 4 bases at V and 6 bases at J; junction bases unmatched: 10.